The 5 T cell receptor beta chains in this list originate from one sample, sequenced in a study of blood T cell repertoires in COVID-19. Using immunoSEQ multiplex PCR, the repertoire was profiled, and TCRdb retains in-frame clones only, with some absent. The top ten clones hold around 9.3% of a sample with some 400,000 clones, around 87% of them seen once. The sequencing sample was made of peripheral blood. These receptors all stem from a woman aged 30 to 39 with COVID-19, enrolled during active disease.

V gene TRBV6-5 combines with J gene TRBJ1-5; 9 nucleotides agree with TRBD1. Germline loops: CDR1 MNHEY, CDR2 SVGAGI. The CDR3 has 15 amino acids. V lost 6 bases to trimming and J lost 5 bases; unmatched junction nucleotides: 8. CDR3 coding DNA: TGTGCCAGCAGAACCGGACAGGGGCGGTATCAGCCCCAGCATTTT. This translates into CASRTGQGRYQPQHF.

This clone was found a few times. The genes are TRBV9 and TRBJ1-6; possibly TRBD1 for D (6 bases). CDR1 is SGDLS, CDR2 YYNGEE, per germline. With 4 bases removed from V and 0 bases from J, the gap between germline ends came to 11 bases. This CDR3 is 16 amino acids long. This chain's CDR3 is CASSRDMSSYNSPLHF. DNA for the CDR3: TGTGCCAGCAGCCGGGACATGAGCTCCTATAATTCACCCCTCCACTTT.

The CDR3 DNA reads as TGTGCCAGCAGCGCCGATAGCGGGAGGTCCTACAATGAGCAGTTCTTC. Translated, it gives CASSADSGRSYNEQFF. This chain links TRBV9 with TRBJ2-1; 10 bases line up with TRBD2. V lost 3 bases and J lost 1; bases outside the gene matches: 4. The CDR3 length is 16 residues. Germline V gene data show CDR1 as SGDLS and CDR2 as YYNGEE.

This clone was seen a single time. The chain uses TRBV10-2 and TRBJ2-7; 7 bases fit TRBD2. The germline V gene has CDR1 WSHSY and CDR2 SAAADI. V was pared by 6 bases and J by 7 bases, with 15 bases of the junction left unmatched. The CDR3 runs to 15 residues. The CDR3 bases are TGCGCCAGCAGCTATGTGGGAGGGCCGACACGAGAGCAGTACTTC. As protein: CASSYVGGPTREQYF.

The V gene is TRBV28, the J gene TRBJ2-7; TRBD2 matches at 8 bases. Germline V CDR1 and CDR2: MDHEN, SYDVKM. The J segment lost 6 bases and the V segment lost 7 bases, leaving 11 bases of the junction unmatched. The CDR3 length is 14 residues. The CDR3, as DNA: TGTGCCAGCACCTCCCGGGGGGGGTGGCGCGAGCAGTACTTC. It translates to CASTSRGGWREQYF.